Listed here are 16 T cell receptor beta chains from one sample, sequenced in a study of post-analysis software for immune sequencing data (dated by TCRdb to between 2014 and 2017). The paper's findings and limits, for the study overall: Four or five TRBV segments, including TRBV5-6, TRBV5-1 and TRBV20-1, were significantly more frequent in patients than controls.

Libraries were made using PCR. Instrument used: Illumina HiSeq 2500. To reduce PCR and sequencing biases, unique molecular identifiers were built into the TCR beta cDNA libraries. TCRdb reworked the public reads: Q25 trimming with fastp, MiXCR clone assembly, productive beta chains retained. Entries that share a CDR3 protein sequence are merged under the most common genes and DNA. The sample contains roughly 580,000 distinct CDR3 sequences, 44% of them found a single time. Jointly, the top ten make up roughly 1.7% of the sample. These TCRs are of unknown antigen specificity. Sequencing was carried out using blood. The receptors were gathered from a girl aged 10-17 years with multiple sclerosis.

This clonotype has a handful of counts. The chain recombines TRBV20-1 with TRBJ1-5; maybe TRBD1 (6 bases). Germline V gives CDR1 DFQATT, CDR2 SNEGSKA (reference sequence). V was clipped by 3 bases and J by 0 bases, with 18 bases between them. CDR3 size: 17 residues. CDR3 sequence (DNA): TGCAGTGCTAGCCCCTCGGGGGCAACCTATAGCAATCAGCCCCAGCATTTT. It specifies CSASPSGATYSNQPQHF.

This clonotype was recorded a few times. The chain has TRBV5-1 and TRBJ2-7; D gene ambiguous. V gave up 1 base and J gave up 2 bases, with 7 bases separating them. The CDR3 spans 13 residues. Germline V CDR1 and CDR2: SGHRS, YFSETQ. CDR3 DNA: TGCGCCAGCAGCTTGCGGTCCCCCTACGAGCAGTACTTC. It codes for CASSLRSPYEQYF. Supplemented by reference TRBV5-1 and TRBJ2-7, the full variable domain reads KAGVTQTPRYLIKTRGQQVTLSCSPISGHRSVSWYQQTPGQGLQFLFEYFSETQRNKGNFPGRFSGRQFSNSRSEMNVSTLELGDSALYLCASSLRSPYEQYFGPGTRLTVT.

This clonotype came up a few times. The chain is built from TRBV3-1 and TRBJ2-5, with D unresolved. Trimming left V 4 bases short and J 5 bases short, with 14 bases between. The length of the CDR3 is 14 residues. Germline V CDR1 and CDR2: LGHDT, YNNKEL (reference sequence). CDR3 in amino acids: CASSPPVPPETQYF. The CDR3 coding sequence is TGTGCCAGCAGCCCACCAGTACCACCGGAGACCCAGTACTTC.

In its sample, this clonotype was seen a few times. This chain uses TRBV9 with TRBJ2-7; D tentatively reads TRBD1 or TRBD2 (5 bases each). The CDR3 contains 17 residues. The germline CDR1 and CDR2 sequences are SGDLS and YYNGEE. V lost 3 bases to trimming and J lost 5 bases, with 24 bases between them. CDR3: CASSGPTQGNPSHEQYF. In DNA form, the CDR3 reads TGTGCCAGCAGCGGCCCCACCCAGGGAAACCCTAGCCACGAGCAGTACTTC.

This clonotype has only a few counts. This CDR3 reads CASRARRGTSTDTQYF. The CDR3, as DNA: TGTGCCAGCAGGGCGCGGCGCGGGACTAGCACAGATACGCAGTATTTT. The J gene is TRBJ2-3, the V gene TRBV6-5, with a possible D match to TRBD2 (6 bases). The V and J ends lost 6 bases and 0 bases respectively, with 16 bases between them. The CDR3 contains 16 residues. The germline V gene encodes CDR1 MNHEY and CDR2 SVGAGI.

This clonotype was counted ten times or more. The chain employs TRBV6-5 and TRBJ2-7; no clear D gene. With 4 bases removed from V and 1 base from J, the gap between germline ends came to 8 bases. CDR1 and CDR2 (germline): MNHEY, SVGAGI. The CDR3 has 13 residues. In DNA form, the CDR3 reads TGTGCCAGCAGTTCGGCGGTGTCCTACGAGCAGTACTTC. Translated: CASSSAVSYEQYF.

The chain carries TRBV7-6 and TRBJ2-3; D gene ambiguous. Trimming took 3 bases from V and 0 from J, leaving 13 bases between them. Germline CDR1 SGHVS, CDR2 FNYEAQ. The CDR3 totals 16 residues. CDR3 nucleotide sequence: TGTGCCAGCAGCTTCGGGTGGGCCCCCAGCACAGATACGCAGTATTTT. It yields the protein CASSFGWAPSTDTQYF.

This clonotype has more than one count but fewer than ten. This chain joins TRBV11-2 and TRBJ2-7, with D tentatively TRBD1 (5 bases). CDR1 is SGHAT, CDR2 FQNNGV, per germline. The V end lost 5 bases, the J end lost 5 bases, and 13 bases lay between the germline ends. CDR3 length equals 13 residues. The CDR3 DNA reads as TGTGCCAGCAGCGATGGGGCAGGGAACGAGCAGTACTTC. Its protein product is CASSDGAGNEQYF.

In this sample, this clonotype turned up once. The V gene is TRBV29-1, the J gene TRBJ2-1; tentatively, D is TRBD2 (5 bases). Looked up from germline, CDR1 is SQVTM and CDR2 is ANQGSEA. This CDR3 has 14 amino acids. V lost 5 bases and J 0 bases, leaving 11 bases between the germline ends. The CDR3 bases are TGCAGCGTTCCACTGGGGAGCTCCTACAATGAGCAGTTCTTC. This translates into CSVPLGSSYNEQFF.

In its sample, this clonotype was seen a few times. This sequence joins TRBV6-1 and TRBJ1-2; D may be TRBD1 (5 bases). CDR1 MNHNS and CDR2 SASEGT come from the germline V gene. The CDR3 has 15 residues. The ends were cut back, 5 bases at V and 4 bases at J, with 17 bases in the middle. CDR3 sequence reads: CASSPTAPGGYGYTF. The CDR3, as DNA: TGTGCCAGCAGTCCGACAGCACCTGGTGGCTATGGCTACACCTTC.

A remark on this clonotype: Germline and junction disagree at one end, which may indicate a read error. CDR3 sequence: CASSEWGSGEKLFF. CDR3 nucleotides: TGTGCCAGTAGTGAATGGGGATCGGGTGAAAAACTGTTTTTT. The chain is built from TRBV6-1 and TRBJ1-4, with no clear D. The CDR3 has 14 residues. Per the germline V gene, CDR1 is MNHNS and CDR2 is SASEGT.

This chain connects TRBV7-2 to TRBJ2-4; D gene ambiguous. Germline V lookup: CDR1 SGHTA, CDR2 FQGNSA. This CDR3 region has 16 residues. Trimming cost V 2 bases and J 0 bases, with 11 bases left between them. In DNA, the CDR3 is TGTGCCAGCAGCTTACGGGTTGGTTTAGCCAAAAACATTCAGTACTTC. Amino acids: CASSLRVGLAKNIQYF. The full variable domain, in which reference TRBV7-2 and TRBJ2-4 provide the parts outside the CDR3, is GAGVSQSPSNKVTEKGKDVELRCDPISGHTALYWYRQSLGQGLEFLIYFQGNSAPDKSGLPSDRFSAERTGGSVSTLTIQRTQQEDSAVYLCASSLRVGLAKNIQYFGAGTRLSVL.

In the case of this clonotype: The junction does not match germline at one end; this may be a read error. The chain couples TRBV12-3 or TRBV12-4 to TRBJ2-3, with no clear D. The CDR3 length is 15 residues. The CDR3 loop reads CASSPDGRITDMQYF. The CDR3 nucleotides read TGTGCCAGCAGTCCCGATGGGCGGATCACAGATATGCAGTATTTT.

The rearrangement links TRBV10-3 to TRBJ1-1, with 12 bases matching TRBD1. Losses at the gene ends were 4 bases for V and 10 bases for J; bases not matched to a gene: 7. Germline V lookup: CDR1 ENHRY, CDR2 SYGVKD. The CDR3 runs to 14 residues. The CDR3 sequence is CAISVPGQGARAFF. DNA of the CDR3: TGTGCCATCAGTGTGCCGGGACAGGGGGCGAGAGCTTTCTTT.

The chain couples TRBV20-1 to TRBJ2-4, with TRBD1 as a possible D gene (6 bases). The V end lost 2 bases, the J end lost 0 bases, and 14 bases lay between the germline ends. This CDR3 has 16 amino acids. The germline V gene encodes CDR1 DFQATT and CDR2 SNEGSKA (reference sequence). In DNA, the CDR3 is TGCAGTGCTAGAAGCTCCGGGACACTAGCCAAAAACATTCAGTACTTC. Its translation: CSARSSGTLAKNIQYF.

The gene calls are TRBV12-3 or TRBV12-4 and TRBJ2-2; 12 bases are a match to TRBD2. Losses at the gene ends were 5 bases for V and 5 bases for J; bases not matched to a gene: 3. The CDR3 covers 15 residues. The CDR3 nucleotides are TGTGCCAGCAGTCAACTAGCGGGGGGAACCGGGGAGCTGTTTTTT. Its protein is CASSQLAGGTGELFF.